The clone carrying this TCR beta chain showed up just a few times. Antigen: not known. V lost 5 bases and J lost 0, with 8 bases in between. The CDR3 loop spans 15 amino acids. The germline gives CDR1 SGHTA, CDR2 FQGTGA. The study's library attached unique molecular identifiers to single cDNA molecules. TCRdb re-called the RACE reads through MiXCR, storing one row per CDR3 protein. The sample holds 150,000 or so distinct CDR3 sequences, roughly 15% seen once. This entry comes from a study of human T cells and chemical hapten exposure. Turning to the study itself: DPC (0.01%) was patch tested on the upper back and read at 6 days.

The time point was: patch test 1, 2 weeks after DPC sensitization. The treatment: therapeutic diphenylcyclopropenone sensitization with weekly scalp DPC. Study-level findings and limits: No alteration of TCRs above 1 in 1000 frequency was seen with DPC sensitization.

Sequenced here: whole blood, sampled in connection with sensitization to the hapten diphenylcyclopropenone (DPC). The chain joins TRBV7-3 to TRBJ2-6; D gene unclear. The origin of this receptor is a woman aged 25-40 years with alopecia areata. Some clones in this sample may be carry-over from other donors' samples. CDR3 sequence (DNA): TGTGCCAGCAGCCAAGCCCACTCTGGGGCCAACGTCCTGACTTTC. This encodes CASSQAHSGANVLTF. Drawing the rest from reference TRBV7-3 and TRBJ2-6, the complete variable domain is GAGVSQTPSNKVTEKGKYVELRCDPISGHTALYWYRQSLGQGPEFLIYFQGTGAADDSGLPNDRFFAVRPEGSVSTLKIQRTERGDSAVYLCASSQAHSGANVLTFGAGSRLTVL.